This is a list of T cell receptor beta chains from one sample in a study of regulatory T cells in long-lasting Graves disease. Via MiXCR, TCRdb re-called the multiplex PCR reads, giving one row per CDR3 protein. The data hold around 250,000 distinct CDR3 sequences, with approximately 20% observed a single time. The sample here was peripheral blood mononuclear cells (PBMCs), taken at new diagnosis, from a patient treated with antithyroid drugs. These receptors originate from a female donor with Graves disease. Each CDR3 is given with its conserved first and last residue. The order of the fields is D gene, V gene, J gene, clone size, CDR3 protein, CDR3 DNA. A D gene is named only where the DNA matches it firmly. The listing skips clone size in some rows; elsewhere it reads once, few, many or a size class.

TRBD2,TRBV29-1,TRBJ2-2,NA,CSVETPIASGRYTGELFF,TGCAGCGTTGAAACACCCATCGCTAGCGGGAGGTACACCGGGGAGCTGTTTTTT
TRBD1,TRBV12-3/TRBV12-4,TRBJ1-3,many,CASSLPAPRTGIYF,TGTGCCAGCAGTCTTCCCGCCCCTAGGACAGGAATATATTTT
NA,TRBV29-1,TRBJ2-3,many,CSGTTSTDTQYF,TGCAGCGGGACAACTAGCACAGATACGCAGTATTTT
NA,TRBV19,TRBJ1-5,many,CASSKFLSSNQPQHF,TGTGCCAGTAGTAAGTTTTTGAGTAGCAATCAGCCCCAGCATTTT
NA,TRBV10-3,TRBJ2-7,many,CAISEGGPQIYEQYF,TGTGCCATCAGTGAGGGCGGGCCACAGATCTACGAGCAGTACTTC
TRBD2,TRBV2,TRBJ2-7,NA,CASRGTSGITYEQYF,TGTGCCAGCAGGGGGACTAGCGGGATTACCTACGAGCAGTACTTC
TRBD2,TRBV7-2,TRBJ2-5,NA,CASNGDGAGGPLKETQYF,TGTGCCAGCAACGGAGACGGGGCGGGAGGGCCTCTAAAAGAGACCCAGTACTTC
NA,TRBV24-1,TRBJ2-3,many,CATSDWRGGSTDTQYF,TGTGCCACCAGTGATTGGCGGGGTGGGAGCACAGATACGCAGTATTTT
TRBD1,TRBV6-5,TRBJ1-1,many,CASSYGTGGTEAFF,TGTGCCAGCAGTTATGGGACAGGGGGCACTGAAGCTTTCTTT
TRBD1,TRBV5-1,TRBJ2-4,few,CASSPGQGARAKNIQYF,TGCGCCAGCAGTCCGGGACAGGGGGCTCGGGCCAAAAACATTCAGTACTTC
NA,TRBV28,TRBJ1-1,many,CASNNNMNTEAFF,TGTGCCAGCAATAACAACATGAACACTGAAGCTTTCTTT
NA,TRBV7-8,TRBJ2-1,many,CASSRDESSFGEQFF,TGTGCCAGCAGCCGGGACGAGTCGAGTTTCGGTGAGCAGTTCTTC
NA,TRBV18,TRBJ1-4,many,CASTLTGGGGEKLFF,TGTGCCAGCACCTTAACCGGCGGGGGTGGTGAAAAACTGTTTTTT
TRBD2,TRBV6-5,TRBJ2-1,many,CASSSPSGASYNEQFF,TGTGCCAGCAGTTCCCCTAGCGGGGCCTCCTACAATGAGCAGTTCTTC
NA,TRBV28,TRBJ2-5,many,CASRLTTGNQETQYF,TGTGCCAGCAGGCTAACTACAGGGAACCAAGAGACCCAGTACTTC
TRBD2,TRBV27,TRBJ2-7,NA,CASSKDSPGFFSGRVSYEQYF,TGTGCCAGCAGTAAAGACTCACCAGGGTTTTTTAGCGGGAGAGTCTCCTACGAGCAGTACTTC
NA,TRBV3-2,TRBJ2-1,many,CASSARRERTYNEQFF,TGTGCCAGCAGCGCACGGCGGGAGAGGACCTACAATGAGCAGTTCTTC
NA,TRBV28,TRBJ1-2,many,CASRDSFYGYTF,TGTGCCAGCAGGGACAGTTTCTATGGCTACACCTTC
TRBD1,TRBV6-2/TRBV6-3,TRBJ1-5,many,CASRGTGGRQPQHF,TGTGCCAGCCGAGGGACAGGCGGACGGCAGCCCCAGCATTTT
TRBD2,TRBV10-3,TRBJ2-1,NA,CAIRGLAGGPGNEQFF,TGTGCCATCAGGGGACTAGCGGGAGGGCCGGGTAATGAGCAGTTCTTC
NA,TRBV7-2,TRBJ1-2,many,CASSLQPGASYGYTF,TGTGCCAGCAGCTTACAACCGGGGGCCTCCTATGGCTACACCTTC
NA,TRBV7-3,TRBJ2-1,many,CASSLDILNEQFF,TGTGCCAGCAGCCTGGACATTCTCAATGAGCAGTTCTTC